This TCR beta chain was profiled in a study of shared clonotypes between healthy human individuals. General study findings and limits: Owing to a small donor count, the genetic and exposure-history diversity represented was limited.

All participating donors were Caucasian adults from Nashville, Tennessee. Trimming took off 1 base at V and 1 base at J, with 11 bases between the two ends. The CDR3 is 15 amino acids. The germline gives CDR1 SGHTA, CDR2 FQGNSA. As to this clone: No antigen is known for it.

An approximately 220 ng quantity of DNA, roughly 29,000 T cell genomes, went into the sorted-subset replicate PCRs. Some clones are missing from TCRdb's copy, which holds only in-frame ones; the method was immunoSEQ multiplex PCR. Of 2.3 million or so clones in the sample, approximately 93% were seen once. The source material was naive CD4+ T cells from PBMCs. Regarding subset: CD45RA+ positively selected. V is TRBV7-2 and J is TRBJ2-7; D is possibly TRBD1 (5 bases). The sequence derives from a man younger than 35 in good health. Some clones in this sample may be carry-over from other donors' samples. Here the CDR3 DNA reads TGTGCCAGCAGCTTAGACCCAGGGCCATCCTACGAGCAGTACTTC. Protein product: CASSLDPGPSYEQYF.